Listed below are T cell receptor beta chains from one sample, sequenced in a study of response to subunit inactivated influenza vaccine. TCRdb fed the RT-PCR reads into MiXCR, producing one record per CDR3 protein. The profile shows about 700,000 distinct CDR3 sequences, around 14% of them singletons. The sample was PBMCs from blood, taken approximately 15 days before vaccination. These receptors originate from a man in his forties or fifties who received an inactivated influenza vaccine. The CDR3 runs from the conserved cysteine through the conserved F or W. A D gene is named only where the DNA matches it firmly. A clone size is listed for some rows: how often the clone was seen (once, few, many), or a class if it is expanded.

d_call	v_call	j_call	clone_size	cdr3_length	cdr3_aa	cdr3_nt
.	TRBV20-1	TRBJ2-1	.	14	CSATSWVLTNEQFF	TGCAGTGCTACATCCTGGGTCCTTACGAATGAGCAGTTCTTC
.	TRBV6-5	TRBJ2-2	few	14	CASSLPARPGELFF	TGTGCCAGCAGTCTACCGGCCCGTCCCGGGGAGCTGTTTTTT
.	TRBV20-1	TRBJ1-2	many	13	CSARDRGNYGYTF	TGCAGTGCTAGAGATAGGGGCAACTATGGCTACACCTTC
.	TRBV29-1	TRBJ2-5	.	12	CSVSGIQETQYF	TGCAGCGTTAGTGGGATCCAAGAGACCCAGTACTTC
TRBD1	TRBV24-1	TRBJ2-2	.	14	CATGTGGNTGELFF	TGTGCCACAGGGACAGGGGGCAACACCGGGGAGCTGTTTTTT
TRBD1	TRBV7-9	TRBJ1-2	.	16	CASSLGATGGDYGYTF	TGTGCCAGCAGCTTAGGCGCGACAGGGGGCGACTATGGCTACACCTTC
TRBD2	TRBV4-1	TRBJ2-5	.	16	CASSPTPSGYWETQYF	TGCGCCAGCAGCCCTACACCTAGCGGCTATTGGGAGACCCAGTACTTC
TRBD2	TRBV20-1	TRBJ2-7	.	15	CSATQLVAGTDEQYF	TGCAGTGCAACCCAGTTAGTAGCGGGAACTGACGAGCAGTACTTC
.	TRBV10-3	TRBJ2-7	.	15	CAISGGTAGAYEQYF	TGTGCCATCAGTGGAGGGACGGCCGGGGCCTACGAGCAGTACTTC
.	TRBV12-3/TRBV12-4	TRBJ2-7	few	12	CASSPRTGEQYF	TGTGCCAGCAGTCCCCGGACTGGCGAGCAGTACTTC
.	TRBV19	TRBJ2-3	.	13	CASTYGGTDTQYF	TGTGCCAGCACTTACGGGGGCACAGATACGCAGTATTTT